A selection of T cell receptor beta chains follows, all from one sample in a study of blood T cell repertoires in COVID-19. Method: immunoSEQ multiplex PCR; TCRdb's copy keeps in-frame clones and lacks some. Found here are about 120,000 clones, roughly nine tenths of them singletons; the top ten hold 25% to 30%. Sequences were obtained from peripheral blood. These receptors were obtained from a man between 70 and 80 years old with active or convalescent COVID-19. Each CDR3 is given with its conserved first and last residue. Rows may omit the clone size; those that give it use once, few, many or a size class.

size	V	J	CDR3
NA	TRBV10-1	TRBJ2-3	CASSPTGTSVMDTQYF
NA	TRBV30	TRBJ2-3	CAWRGLAGGRDTQYF
NA	TRBV10-3	TRBJ2-1	CAIRDRVNEQFF
NA	TRBV5-5	TRBJ1-5	CASSSRTGTANQPQHF
few	TRBV7-2	TRBJ2-7	CASSTRDSYYEQYF
NA	TRBV19	TRBJ2-6	CASSSGTGYSGANVLTF
NA	TRBV7-9	TRBJ2-2	CASSLWSGGRNTGELFF
NA	TRBV27	TRBJ2-7	CASSLLGSVSSYEQYF
NA	TRBV2	TRBJ1-1	CASQQRRQGEAFF
NA	TRBV28	TRBJ2-3	CASSFVIGGTDTQYF